A single T cell receptor beta chain is shown here with its context. Its matching antigen is unknown. The data originate from a study of shared clonotypes between healthy human individuals. Study details: Researchers drew samples from two women and a few men aged 18 to 49. Regarding the study as a whole: Relative to their counterparts shared across all four donors, non-shared clonotypes exhibited diminished generation probabilities.

Profiling relied on immunoSEQ multiplex PCR, and the TCRdb table lists in-frame clones only, not all of them. Of 2 million to 2.5 million clones detected, around 95% appear once; the ten largest clones hold 0.1% to 0.15%. The CDR3 sequence is 14 residues long. V gave up 4 bases and J gave up 4 bases; unmatched junction bases: 6. Germline CDR1 is SGHDT and CDR2 is YYEEEE. The study enrolled healthy HIV-negative adults without recent acute infections or vaccinations as donors. Negatively enriched CD4+ T cells were divided by CD45RA into naive and memory. This sequence originates from a man between 18 and 29 years old in good health. The sequencing sample was made of naive CD4+ T cells sorted from blood. The subset: CD45RA+ positively selected. The rearrangement uses TRBV5-6 and TRBJ2-7; the match to TRBD2 covers 9 bases. The CDR3 loop is CASSVGLARYEQYF. CDR3 in DNA: TGTGCCAGCAGCGTTGGACTAGCGAGATACGAGCAGTACTTC.